This TCR beta chain derives from a study of beta chain features in type 1 diabetes. The whole isolated RNA underwent reverse transcription, so sequencing captured expressed TCRB transcripts. Sequenced by immunoSEQ multiplex PCR; TCRdb stores in-frame clones only, minus some. The profile shows fewer than 250,000 clones, under 70% of them singletons. The V gene end was trimmed by 3 bases and the J gene end by 2 bases; junction bases not matched to a gene: 12. In germline, CDR1 is GTSNPN, CDR2 SVGIG (reference sequence). CDR3 size: 16 residues. The source is a man aged 30 to 39 in good health. This chain connects TRBV30 to TRBJ1-2; 7 bases line up with TRBD1. The sequenced sample was naive CD4+ T cells from blood. CDR3 region: CAWSRPRTGLNYGYTF. In nucleotides, the CDR3 is TGTGCCTGGAGCAGACCCCGGACAGGACTAAACTATGGCTACACCTTC.